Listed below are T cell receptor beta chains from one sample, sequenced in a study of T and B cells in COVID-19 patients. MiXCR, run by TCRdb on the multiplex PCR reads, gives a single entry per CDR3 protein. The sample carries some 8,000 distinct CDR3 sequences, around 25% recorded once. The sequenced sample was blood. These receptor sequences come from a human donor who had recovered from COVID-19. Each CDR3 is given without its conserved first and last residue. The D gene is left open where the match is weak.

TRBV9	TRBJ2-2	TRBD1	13	ASSVTGVNTGELF
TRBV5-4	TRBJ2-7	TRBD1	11	ASSIQGTYEQY
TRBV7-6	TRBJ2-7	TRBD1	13	ASSSGQANSYEQY
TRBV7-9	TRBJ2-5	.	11	ASSLVSPETQY
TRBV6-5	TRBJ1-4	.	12	ASNPSQENEKLF
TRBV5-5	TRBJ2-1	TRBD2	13	ASSQAPGLAARGF
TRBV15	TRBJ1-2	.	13	ATSREVGDFKGYT
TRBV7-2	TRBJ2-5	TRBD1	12	ASSPTGTGETQY
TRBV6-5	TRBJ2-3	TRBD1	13	ASRLDRGSTDTQY
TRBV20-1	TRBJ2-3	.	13	SARGTGASTDTQY
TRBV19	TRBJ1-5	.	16	ASSIDTPQTVLNQPQH
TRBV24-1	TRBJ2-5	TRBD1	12	ATSDLDRGETQY
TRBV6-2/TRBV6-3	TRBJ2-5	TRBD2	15	ASSPLAGGPGGETQY
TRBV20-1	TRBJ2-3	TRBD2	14	SAKLTISGGADTQY
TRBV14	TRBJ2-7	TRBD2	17	ASSHNFWTAGTSGPRQY
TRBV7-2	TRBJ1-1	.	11	ASSLMKNTEAF
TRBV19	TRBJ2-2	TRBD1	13	ASSTRTGNTGELF
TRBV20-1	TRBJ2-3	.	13	SARDSRRGTDTQY
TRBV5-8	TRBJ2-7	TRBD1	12	ASSLRQGGHEQY
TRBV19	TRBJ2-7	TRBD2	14	ASSTWTSGWADEQY
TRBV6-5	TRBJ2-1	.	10	ASSYGGNEQF
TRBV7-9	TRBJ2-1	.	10	VLLETGNEQF
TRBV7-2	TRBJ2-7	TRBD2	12	ASSLSGGAFEQY
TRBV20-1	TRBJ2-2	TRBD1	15	SASPDRGVSGTGELF
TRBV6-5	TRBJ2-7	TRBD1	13	ASRSTGTGEYEQY
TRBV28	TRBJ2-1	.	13	ASSFGAVSNNEQF
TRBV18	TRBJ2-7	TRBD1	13	ASSRTGTVGYEQY
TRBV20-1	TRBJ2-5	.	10	SARTHGETQY
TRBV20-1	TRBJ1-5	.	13	SAIVGGLLNQPQH
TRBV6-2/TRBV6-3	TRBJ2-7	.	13	ASSYSMAGTYEQY
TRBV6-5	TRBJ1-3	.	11	ASHAAGSYTIY
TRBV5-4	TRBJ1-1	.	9	ASSSGGRAF
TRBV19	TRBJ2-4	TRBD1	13	ASSISGTGQNIQY
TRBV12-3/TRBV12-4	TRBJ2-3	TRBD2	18	ASSLQQGYSGRAGADTQY
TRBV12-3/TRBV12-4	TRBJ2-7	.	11	ASSRDRAGEQY
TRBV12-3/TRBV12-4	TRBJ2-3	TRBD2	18	ASRQRIGRASAGGSDTQY
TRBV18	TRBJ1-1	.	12	ASSPLGQQTEAF
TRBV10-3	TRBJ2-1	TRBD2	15	AISGPEMIAGPNEQF
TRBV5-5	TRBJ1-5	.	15	ASSLPASVNSNQPQH
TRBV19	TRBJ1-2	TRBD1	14	ASSIEFGTANYGYT
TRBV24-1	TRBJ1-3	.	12	ATIRGAAGNTIY
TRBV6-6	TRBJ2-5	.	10	ASNGGGETQY
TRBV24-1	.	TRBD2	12	ATSDLSGSETQF
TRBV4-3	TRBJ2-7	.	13	ASSQDWLAPYEQY
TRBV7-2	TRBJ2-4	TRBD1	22	ASSLPERSRDRGPQGFAKNIQY
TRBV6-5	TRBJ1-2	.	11	ASNAGPRGGYT
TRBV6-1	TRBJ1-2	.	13	ASSLNFIANYGYT
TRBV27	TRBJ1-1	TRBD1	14	ASSPRPGGGGTEAF
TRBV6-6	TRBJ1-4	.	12	ASSRGGTNEKLF
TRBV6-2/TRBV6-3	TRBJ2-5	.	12	ASTGRPGEETQY
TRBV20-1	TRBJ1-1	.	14	SARDWGDRGNTEAF
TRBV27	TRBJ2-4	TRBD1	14	ASSFSPGTGINIQY
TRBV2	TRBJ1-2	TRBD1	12	ASSTGTGSRGYT
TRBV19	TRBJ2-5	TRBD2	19	ASSRGPGGSGRGQREETQY
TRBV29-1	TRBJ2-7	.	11	SVVGLGHYEQY
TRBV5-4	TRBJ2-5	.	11	ASSLVGQETQY